The rows below give T cell receptor beta chains drawn from one sample of a study of blood T cell repertoires in COVID-19. The repertoire was sequenced with immunoSEQ multiplex PCR; TCRdb's copy has only in-frame clones and lacks some. The table has about 330,000 clones, approximately 86% seen once. The sequenced sample was peripheral blood. The receptor source for this set is a man younger than 40 with COVID-19, enrolled during active disease. Each CDR3 is given with its conserved first and last residue. D genes are given only for firm matches. The size entry is marked missing in some rows and otherwise reads once, few, many or a size class.

clone_size,d_call,v_call,j_call,cdr3_nt,cdr3_aa
-,TRBD1,TRBV2,TRBJ2-1,TGTGCCAGCAGCGGACAGGGTACCGGGGAGCAGTTCTTC,CASSGQGTGEQFF
-,-,TRBV18,TRBJ1-4,TGTGCCAGCTCACCACTACCAGAGATTCGGGCTAATGAAAAACTGTTTTTT,CASSPLPEIRANEKLFF
-,-,TRBV9,TRBJ1-4,TGTGCCAGCAGCGTAGAGGGCCGCGCGGGGGAAAAACTGTTTTTT,CASSVEGRAGEKLFF
-,-,TRBV7-2,TRBJ2-7,TGTGCCAGCAGCCCCGCCGGAGAGCCTGGAGTGGGCGAGCAGTACTTC,CASSPAGEPGVGEQYF
once,TRBD1,TRBV28,TRBJ1-2,TGTGCCAGCAGCCCCGGACAGGGCGGTTGGTATGGCTACACCTTC,CASSPGQGGWYGYTF
-,-,TRBV9,TRBJ2-7,TGTGCCAGCAGCGTAGGAGGCGGGAACTCCTACGAGCAGTACTTC,CASSVGGGNSYEQYF
-,TRBD1,TRBV19,TRBJ2-7,TGTGCCAGTAGTACAACAGGGGGCCTTTACGAGCAGTACTTC,CASSTTGGLYEQYF
-,-,TRBV15,TRBJ1-3,TGTGCCACCAGCAGCAGAGGAGGTTTCTCTGGAAACACCATATATTTT,CATSSRGGFSGNTIYF
-,TRBD2,TRBV19,TRBJ2-3,TGTGCCAGTAGTTCCCTCGCAGCGGGGGGCACAGATACGCAGTATTTT,CASSSLAAGGTDTQYF
-,-,TRBV7-3,TRBJ2-5,TGTGCCAGCAGCCTGACTCCGTCGGGAGAGACCCAGTACTTC,CASSLTPSGETQYF
-,TRBD2,TRBV7-6,TRBJ2-6,TGTGCCAGCAGCTTCGTAGCGGGTTCCGGGGCCAACGTCCTGACTTTC,CASSFVAGSGANVLTF
-,-,TRBV19,TRBJ2-5,TGTGCCAGTAGTTTGGTAGGGGTCCGTGGGGAGACCCAGTACTTC,CASSLVGVRGETQYF
-,-,TRBV10-3,TRBJ1-1,TGTGCCATCAGTGAGTCCCTTTACTCGGGGTTCTTT,CAISESLYSGFF
-,-,TRBV7-2,TRBJ1-2,TGTGCCAGCAGTCCTCAGGGTATGGGCTATGGCTACACCTTC,CASSPQGMGYGYTF
-,TRBD2,TRBV7-6,TRBJ2-2,TGTGCCAGCATCCGGACTAGCGGGAGGGCCGGGGAGCTGTTTTTT,CASIRTSGRAGELFF
-,TRBD1,TRBV28,TRBJ1-5,TGTGCCAGCAGTTCCGACAGGGAGCCCCGTCAGCCCCAGCATTTT,CASSSDREPRQPQHF
-,-,TRBV10-2,TRBJ1-5,TGCGCCAGCAGCCCGACTGATAGCAATCAGCCCCAGCATTTT,CASSPTDSNQPQHF
-,TRBD2,TRBV29-1,TRBJ2-7,TGCAGCGTTGAGATGCGGGAGCGCTCCTACGAGCAGTACTTC,CSVEMRERSYEQYF
few,-,TRBV6-5,TRBJ2-3,TGTGCCGTCTCTAAGGAAGGGGGGGCGGCAGATACGCAGTATTTT,CAVSKEGGAADTQYF
few,-,TRBV19,TRBJ1-5,TGTGCCAGTAGCGTACAGGATCAGCCCCAGCATTTT,CASSVQDQPQHF
-,TRBD1,TRBV5-6,TRBJ2-7,TGTGCCAGCAGCTTTACGCGATTTGGACAGGGCGACGAGCAGTACTTC,CASSFTRFGQGDEQYF
-,-,TRBV7-3,TRBJ2-7,TGTGCCAGCAGCTCTACACAGGGTAACGAGCAGTACTTC,CASSSTQGNEQYF
-,-,TRBV7-2,TRBJ1-2,TGTGCCAGCAGCCAGACTGTGAACTATGGCTACACCTTC,CASSQTVNYGYTF
once,TRBD1,TRBV7-2,TRBJ1-6,TGTGCCAGCAGCCCCTGGATTAGGACAGGGAAAAATTCACCCCTCCACTTT,CASSPWIRTGKNSPLHF
-,TRBD1,TRBV19,TRBJ1-2,TGTGCCACGATCCCCGGGACAGCTAACTATGGCTACACCTTC,CATIPGTANYGYTF
-,-,TRBV7-9,TRBJ1-1,TGTGCCAGCAGCTTAGTTGATCCGCTAAATGATGAAGCTTTCTTT,CASSLVDPLNDEAFF
-,-,TRBV3-1/TRBV3-2,TRBJ2-2,TGTGCCAGCAGCCAAGAGGTAGTCGTTCGGGGAAGTAGTACCGGGGAGCTGTTTTTT,CASSQEVVVRGSSTGELFF
-,-,TRBV28,TRBJ1-5,TGTGCCAGCAGTTTCGACAGGAACTTCAATCAGCCCCAGCATTTT,CASSFDRNFNQPQHF